The source of this T cell receptor beta chain is a study of blood T cells in healthy people across ages. Study findings and constraints: CMV infection status of these donors was not known.

Turning to this clonotype: The antigen remains undetermined.

The germline V and J ends were trimmed by 0 bases and 1 base, with 14 bases remaining between them. The germline gives CDR1 SGHRS, CDR2 YFSETQ. The CDR3 runs 16 residues. The use of a sample-barcoded 5' primer and a J-beta primer mix characterized a second PCR of 7 to 11 cycles. From each sample, at least 3 million paired-end reads containing CDR3 were obtained. A single record per CDR3 protein comes from TCRdb applying MiXCR to the 5' RACE reads. The sample has around 1,500,000 distinct CDR3 sequences; 35% to 45% are singletons. This chain connects TRBV5-1 to TRBJ2-7, with D possibly matching TRBD1 (6 bases). Source material: blood. This TCR was sampled from a woman aged 18-29 years in good health. DNA of the CDR3: TGCGCCAGCAGCTTGGAACCGGGACAATCGTCCTACGAGCAGTACTTC. Encoded protein: CASSLEPGQSSYEQYF.